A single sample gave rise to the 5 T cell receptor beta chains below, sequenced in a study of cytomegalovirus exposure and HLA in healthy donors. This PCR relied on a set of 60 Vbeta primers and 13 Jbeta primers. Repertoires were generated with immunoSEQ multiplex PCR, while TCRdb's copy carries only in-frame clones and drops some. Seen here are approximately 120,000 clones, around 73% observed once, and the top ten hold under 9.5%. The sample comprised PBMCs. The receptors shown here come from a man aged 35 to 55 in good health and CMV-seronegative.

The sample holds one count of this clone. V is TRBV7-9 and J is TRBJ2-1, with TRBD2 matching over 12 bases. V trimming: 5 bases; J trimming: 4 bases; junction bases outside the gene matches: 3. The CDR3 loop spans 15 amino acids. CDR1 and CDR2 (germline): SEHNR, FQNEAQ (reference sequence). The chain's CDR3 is CASSKTSGGYNEQFF. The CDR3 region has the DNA TGTGCCAGCAGCAAGACTAGCGGGGGATACAATGAGCAGTTCTTC.

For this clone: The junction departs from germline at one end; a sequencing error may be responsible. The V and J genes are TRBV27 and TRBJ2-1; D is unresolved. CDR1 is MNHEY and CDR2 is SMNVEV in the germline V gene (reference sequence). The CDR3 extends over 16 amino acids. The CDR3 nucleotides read TGTGCCCGCAGCCAACATCCCGGGTCCTCCTACAATGAGCAGTTCTTC. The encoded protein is CARSQHPGSSYNEQFF.

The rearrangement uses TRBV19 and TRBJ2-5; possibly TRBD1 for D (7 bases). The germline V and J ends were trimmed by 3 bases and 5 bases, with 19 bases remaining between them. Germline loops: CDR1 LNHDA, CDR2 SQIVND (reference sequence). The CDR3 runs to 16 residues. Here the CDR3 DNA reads TGTGCCAGTAGTATCGATTTCGGAGGGGGCGGTGAGACCCAGTACTTC. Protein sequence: CASSIDFGGGGETQYF.

The CDR3 DNA follows: TGTGCCAGCTCACCATGGGGGCAGAGCACAGATACGCAGTATTTT. Its translation: CASSPWGQSTDTQYF. V is TRBV18 and J is TRBJ2-3; D perhaps matches TRBD1 (6 bases). V was shortened by 2 bases and J by 0 bases, with 9 bases between the two germline ends. The CDR3 has 15 residues. CDR1 and CDR2 (germline): KGHSH, LQKENI.

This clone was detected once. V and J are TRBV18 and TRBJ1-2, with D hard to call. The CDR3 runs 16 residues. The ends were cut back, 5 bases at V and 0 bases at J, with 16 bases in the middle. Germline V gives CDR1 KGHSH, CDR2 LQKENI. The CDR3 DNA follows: TGTGCCAGCTCATCCCCAGAGGGCATACCTAACTATGGCTACACCTTC. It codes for CASSSPEGIPNYGYTF.